The 17 T cell receptor beta chains below all came from one sample that was sequenced in a study of patients and donors after allogeneic stem cell transplantation. In TCRdb, the RT-PCR reads were re-called with MiXCR into one record per CDR3 protein. The sample yields around 2,000 distinct CDR3 sequences, less than 2% seen once. Sequencing was carried out using blood, either unsorted or a sorted T cell fraction (not recorded which). These TCRs come from a human donor who was either an allogeneic HSCT recipient or a stem cell or donor lymphocyte infusion donor (not recorded which). It is not recorded whose cells these are; they may come from a transplant donor.

Only a few counts were recorded for this clonotype. This chain connects TRBV7-8 to TRBJ1-1; D is perhaps TRBD1 (5 bases). Germline values: CDR1 SGHVS, CDR2 FQNEAQ. This CDR3 region has 13 residues. Trimming cost V 2 bases and J 11 bases, with 15 bases left between them. The CDR3 loop is CASSLNPGRRAFF. For the CDR3, the DNA is TGTGCCAGCAGCTTAAACCCGGGACGAAGGGCTTTCTTT. The complete variable domain, with remaining parts taken from reference TRBV7-8 and TRBJ1-1, reads GAGVSQSPRYKVAKRGQDVALRCDPISGHVSLFWYQQALGQGPEFLTYFQNEAQLDKSGLPSDRFFAERPEGSVSTLKIQRTQQEDSAVYLCASSLNPGRRAFFGQGTRLTVV.

This clonotype is categorized as medium-sized. V is TRBV5-8 and J is TRBJ2-1; D is perhaps TRBD1 (5 bases). The V end was cut by 4 bases, the J end by 3 bases, with 14 bases between. This CDR3 contains 15 residues. Germline CDR1 reads SGHTS; CDR2 reads YDEGEE. The CDR3 region is CASSVDTGYYNEQFF. CDR3 nucleotides: TGTGCCAGCAGCGTGGACACAGGATACTACAATGAGCAGTTCTTC. The full variable domain, in which reference TRBV5-8 and TRBJ2-1 provide the parts outside the CDR3, is EAGVTQSPTHLIKTRGQQATLRCSPISGHTSVYWYQQALGLGLQFLLWYDEGEERNRGNFPPRFSGRQFPNYSSELNVNALELEDSALYLCASSVDTGYYNEQFFGPGTRLTVL.

This chain uses TRBV9 with TRBJ2-5, with 10 bases that match TRBD2. The CDR3 consists of 16 residues. The V gene end was trimmed by 0 bases and the J gene end by 5 bases; junction bases not matched to a gene: 7. CDR1 is SGDLS, CDR2 YYNGEE, per germline. The CDR3 region has the DNA TGTGCCAGCAGCGTAGGGACTAGCGGTCTCACGGAGACCCAGTACTTC. Translating it yields CASSVGTSGLTETQYF. Full variable domain (outside the CDR3, taken from reference TRBV9 and TRBJ2-5): DSGVTQTPKHLITATGQRVTLRCSPRSGDLSVYWYQQSLDQGLQFLIQYYNGEERAKGNILERFSAQQFPDLHSELNLSSLELGDSALYFCASSVGTSGLTETQYFGPGTRLLVL.

This clonotype is medium-sized within its sample. V gene TRBV5-1 combines with J gene TRBJ2-1; D might be TRBD2 (6 bases). CDR3 length: 14 residues. Trimming cost V 0 bases and J 8 bases, with 12 bases left between them. Germline loops: CDR1 SGHRS, CDR2 YFSETQ. CDR3: CASSLAPPGDEQFF. CDR3 coding DNA: TGCGCCAGCAGCTTGGCTCCGCCGGGGGATGAGCAGTTCTTC.

This clonotype rates as medium-sized. The chain employs TRBV9 and TRBJ2-1; no clear D gene. The V gene lost 1 base and the J gene lost 8 bases, with 4 bases spanning the gap. Germline lookup yields CDR1 SGDLS and CDR2 YYNGEE. This CDR3 is 11 amino acids long. CDR3 region: CASSVMDEQFF. CDR3 nucleotide sequence: TGTGCCAGCAGCGTAATGGATGAGCAGTTCTTC.

In its sample, this clonotype was seen a few times. The chain combines TRBV12-3 or TRBV12-4 with TRBJ2-2; unclear D gene. Trimming shortened V by 5 bases and J by 4 bases, and 5 bases separated the two germline ends. The CDR3 consists of 12 residues. The CDR3: CASSRTTGELFF. As DNA, the CDR3 is TGTGCCAGCAGTCGGACCACCGGGGAGCTGTTTTTT.

This clonotype is categorized as medium-sized (0.01 to 0.1%). V is TRBV5-1 and J is TRBJ1-1; unclear D gene. This CDR3 spans 13 amino acids. The germline V gene has CDR1 SGHRS and CDR2 YFSETQ. V lost 0 bases and J 3 bases, leaving 6 bases between the germline ends. The CDR3 loop reads CASSLERDTEAFF. The CDR3 DNA reads as TGCGCCAGCAGCTTGGAGCGGGACACTGAAGCTTTCTTT.

This clonotype was seen only a few times. This chain links TRBV20-1 with TRBJ1-1; TRBD1 is a possible D gene (6 bases). With 3 bases removed from V and 1 base from J, the gap between germline ends came to 12 bases. This CDR3 comprises 14 residues. Looked up from germline, CDR1 is DFQATT and CDR2 is SNEGSKA (reference sequence). This CDR3 is CSASRGPRNTEAFF. In DNA form, the CDR3 reads TGCAGTGCTAGTCGGGGGCCTAGGAACACTGAAGCTTTCTTT.

This clonotype is medium-sized in the sample. This chain links TRBV7-2 with TRBJ2-3; maybe TRBD1 (6 bases). Germline CDR1 and CDR2: SGHTA and FQGNSA. CDR3 length: 14 amino acids. Trimming stripped 5 bases from V and 6 bases from J, with 15 bases between. This CDR3 is CASSGRLRGDTQYF. The CDR3 region has the DNA TGTGCCAGCAGCGGTCGTCTAAGGGGGGATACGCAGTATTTT.

The chain is built from TRBV6-1 and TRBJ2-5; 7 positions match TRBD2. The V gene end was trimmed by 5 bases and the J gene end by 4 bases; junction bases not matched to a gene: 7. Germline V CDR1 and CDR2: MNHNS, SASEGT. This CDR3 has 14 residues. The DNA of the CDR3 is TGTGCCAGCAGTCGCAGGGAGGGAGCAGAGACCCAGTACTTC. It is translated as CASSRREGAETQYF.

By sample share, this clonotype is large. The chain has TRBV20-1 and TRBJ2-1; no clear D gene. V was pared by 6 bases and J by 8 bases, with 14 bases between. CDR3 length: 12 amino acids. Germline V lookup: CDR1 DFQATT, CDR2 SNEGSKA (reference sequence). CDR3 nucleotides: TGCAGTGCCAAAACGGTCTGGGATGAGCAGTTCTTC. Its translation: CSAKTVWDEQFF.

The V gene is TRBV5-6, the J gene TRBJ2-5, with 15 bases matching TRBD2. Germline loops: CDR1 SGHDT, CDR2 YYEEEE. The V gene end was trimmed by 4 bases and the J gene end by 2 bases; junction bases not matched to a gene: 3. The CDR3 sequence is 16 residues long. In DNA, the CDR3 is TGTGCCAGCAGCCCGGGACTAGCGGGGGGTCAAGAGACCCAGTACTTC. Residues: CASSPGLAGGQETQYF.

By frequency in the sample, this clonotype is medium-sized. The chain carries TRBV12-3 or TRBV12-4 and TRBJ1-1; no reliable D call. This CDR3 is 13 amino acids long. V shed 2 bases and J shed 1 base, with 5 bases lying between them. CDR3: CASSLMENTEAFF. The CDR3, as DNA: TGTGCCAGCAGTTTAATGGAGAACACTGAAGCTTTCTTT.

This clonotype qualifies as large (0.1 to 1%). CDR3: CASSPLDTRSGYTF. The DNA of the CDR3 is TGTGCCAGCTCACCACTAGACACGAGATCCGGCTACACCTTC. V gene TRBV18 combines with J gene TRBJ1-2, with D uncertain. This CDR3 spans 14 amino acids. Germline CDR1 reads KGHSH; CDR2 reads LQKENI. V shed 1 base and J shed 8 bases, with 14 bases lying between them.

The sample holds a few counts of this clonotype. CDR3 coding DNA: TGTGCCAGCAGCGTAGGTCGGAGGGGGCTTATGGAGACCCAGTACTTC. This codes for CASSVGRRGLMETQYF. V gene TRBV9 combines with J gene TRBJ2-5, with D possibly being TRBD1 (7 bases). The ends were cut back, 0 bases at V and 5 bases at J, with 17 bases in the middle. The CDR3 is 16 amino acids. Per the germline V gene, CDR1 is SGDLS and CDR2 is YYNGEE.

This clonotype was found a few times. The genes are TRBV7-2 and TRBJ2-5, with D perhaps matching TRBD2 (6 bases). The CDR3 runs 13 residues. Per germline, CDR1 SGHTA and CDR2 FQGNSA. V was cut by 4 bases and J by 5 bases, with 11 bases left in between. The CDR3 loop is CASSSWGGETQYF. The CDR3 DNA reads TGTGCCAGCAGCTCCTGGGGAGGCGAGACCCAGTACTTC.

This clonotype rates as large. The J gene is TRBJ2-1, the V gene TRBV9, with TRBD2 matching over 10 bases. The CDR3 extends over 16 amino acids. V trimming: 5 bases; J trimming: 10 bases; junction bases outside the gene matches: 15. The germline CDR1 and CDR2 sequences are SGDLS and YYNGEE. The CDR3 is CASSTAPAGGIGEQFF. The CDR3 DNA follows: TGTGCCAGCAGTACTGCCCCAGCGGGGGGGATAGGCGAGCAGTTCTTC.